This T cell receptor (beta chain) was retrieved from a study of CD8 T cells in ankylosing spondylitis. Regarding the study as a whole: A subset of motif variants has previously been described in the synovial fluid and blood of reactive arthritis. Made up of about eight highly homologous variants, a TCR beta motif appeared characteristic of ankylosing spondylitis blood. Clones linked with disease were CD8+ and fairly uncommon in the peripheral blood. Reported data indicate significant enrichment of disease-linked clones within matched ankylosing spondylitis synovial fluid.

This clonotype was observed at least ten times. The antigen is undetermined. Libraries for TCR beta were made by quantitative 5'-RACE with molecular barcodes. TCRdb redid the calling of the 5' RACE reads with MiXCR, one entry per CDR3 protein. The data show around 890,000 distinct CDR3 sequences, 12% seen once. This CDR3 has 14 amino acids. Trimming removed 6 bases from V and 9 bases from J; junction bases left unmatched: 14. From germline, CDR1 is SQVTM and CDR2 ANQGSEA. The chain joins TRBV29-1 to TRBJ2-4; 7 nucleotides agree with TRBD1. This receptor was identified in a male donor with ankylosing spondylitis. What was sequenced was blood, either unsorted or a sorted T cell fraction (not recorded which). The CDR3 bases are TGCAGCGTATACGACAGGGAATGGAGTGTCATTCAGTACTTC. It codes for CSVYDREWSVIQYF.